These 23 T cell receptor beta chains were all obtained from the same sample, sequenced in a study of T cell responses to AZD1222 COVID-19 vaccine. The data were produced by immunoSEQ multiplex PCR, yet TCRdb's version contains in-frame clones alone and is incomplete. This sample has approximately 71,000 clones, with almost 90% found just once. The sample here was peripheral blood, taken on day 0 of AZD1222 vaccination. The receptor set was obtained from an adult in good health.

This clone has more than one count but fewer than ten. The chain recombines TRBV19 with TRBJ2-1; 8 bases fit TRBD1. This CDR3 is 14 amino acids long. J lost 3 bases, V lost 9 bases, and 7 bases had no gene match. Germline V gives CDR1 LNHDA, CDR2 SQIVND (reference sequence). DNA for the CDR3: TGTGCCAGCAAACCGGGACAGGACTACAATGAGCAGTTCTTC. Residues: CASKPGQDYNEQFF.

V is TRBV2 and J is TRBJ2-2; 8 bases fit TRBD2. Germline trimming cut 7 bases from V and 1 base from J; bases unmatched to any gene: 5. CDR1 is SNHLY, CDR2 FYNNEI, per germline. The CDR3 has 15 amino acids. CDR3 loop: CASKLTSGNTGELFF. The CDR3 DNA reads TGTGCCAGCAAATTAACTAGCGGGAACACCGGGGAGCTGTTTTTT.

The chain uses TRBV29-1 and TRBJ1-2; the D gene is possibly TRBD1 (6 bases). The CDR3 totals 14 residues. Per germline, CDR1 SQVTM and CDR2 ANQGSEA. The germline V and J ends were trimmed by 3 bases and 4 bases, with 15 bases remaining between them. This CDR3 reads CSVDPGRGGYGYTF. The CDR3 DNA follows: TGCAGCGTTGATCCCGGCAGAGGGGGCTATGGCTACACCTTC.

The CDR3, as DNA: TGTGCCAGCAGGGCTGGGCCTTTTGGACAGCCCCAGCATTTT. Encoded protein: CASRAGPFGQPQHF. The rearrangement links TRBV6-5 to TRBJ1-5; no clear D. Germline V gene data show CDR1 as MNHEY and CDR2 as SVGAGI. Trimming shortened V by 6 bases and J by 7 bases, and 16 bases separated the two germline ends. CDR3 size: 14 residues.

This clone was seen once. This chain uses TRBV19 with TRBJ2-7; D may be TRBD1 (6 bases). Germline V gene sequence: CDR1 LNHDA, CDR2 SQIVND (reference sequence). The V end was cut by 1 base, the J end by 0 bases, with 10 bases between. This CDR3 contains 15 residues. The CDR3 nucleotides read TGTGCCAGTAGTATAGGGGGACATTCCTCCTACGAGCAGTACTTC. This sequence encodes CASSIGGHSSYEQYF.

V usage is TRBV5-4 and J usage is TRBJ2-7; 11 nucleotides match TRBD2. The CDR3 extends over 17 amino acids. V lost 3 bases, J lost 0 bases, and 8 bases stayed unmatched. CDR1 and CDR2 (germline): SGHNT, YYREEE (reference sequence). CDR3 sequence: CASSSDMTSGNSYEQYF. In DNA form, the CDR3 reads TGTGCCAGCAGCTCTGATATGACTAGCGGGAACTCCTACGAGCAGTACTTC.

The CDR3 protein is CATSEPGAAREQFF. The DNA of the CDR3 is TGTGCCACCAGTGAACCAGGGGCAGCGAGGGAGCAGTTCTTC. The chain recombines TRBV24-1 with TRBJ2-1; D perhaps matches TRBD1 (6 bases). V lost 4 bases and J lost 10, with 16 bases in between. The germline gives CDR1 KGHDR, CDR2 SFDVKD. This CDR3 is 14 amino acids long.

The chain has TRBV6-1 and TRBJ2-7; a possible D gene is TRBD2 (5 bases). Per the germline V gene, CDR1 is MNHNS and CDR2 is SASEGT. V was pared by 2 bases and J by 0 bases, with 11 bases between. The CDR3 has 15 amino acids. CDR3 region: CASSEIGADSYEQYF. The CDR3 nucleotides read TGTGCCAGCAGTGAAATTGGAGCGGACTCCTACGAGCAGTACTTC.

V gene TRBV27 combines with J gene TRBJ2-2; D gene ambiguous. With 4 bases removed from V and 2 bases from J, the gap between germline ends came to 5 bases. CDR3 length equals 13 residues. Germline lookup yields CDR1 MNHEY and CDR2 SMNVEV (reference sequence). This CDR3 reads CASSSGNTGELFF. The CDR3 nucleotides read TGTGCCAGCAGTTCCGGTAACACCGGGGAGCTGTTTTTT.

This clone was counted between two and nine times. V usage is TRBV10-2 and J usage is TRBJ2-7, with 7 bases identical to TRBD2. V lost 8 bases and J lost 6; bases outside the gene matches: 10. Germline V gives CDR1 WSHSY, CDR2 SAAADI. The CDR3 is made up of 13 amino acids. In DNA, the CDR3 is TGCGCCAGCTCGACTAGCTCGATCCTCGAGCAGTACTTC. Translating it yields CASSTSSILEQYF.

This sequence joins TRBV3-1 (or the pseudogene TRBV3-2) and TRBJ2-4; TRBD2 matches 13 bases. The CDR3 runs to 17 residues. Looked up from germline, CDR1 is LGHDT and CDR2 is YNNKEL (reference sequence). The V gene end was trimmed by 1 base and the J gene end by 9 bases; junction bases not matched to a gene: 9. CDR3 sequence reads: CASSQGTSGRGWGIQYF. CDR3 nucleotide sequence: TGTGCCAGCAGCCAAGGGACTAGCGGGAGAGGATGGGGCATTCAGTACTTC.

The chain carries TRBV5-1 and TRBJ1-5, with D possibly TRBD1 on 6 matching bases. CDR1 SGHRS and CDR2 YFSETQ come from the germline V gene. There are 14 residues in the CDR3. Trimming cost V 2 bases and J 8 bases, with 14 bases left between them. The DNA for the CDR3 is TGCGCCAGCAGCTTCAGCGGGGGCGCCGAGCCCCAGCATTTT. This gives the protein CASSFSGGAEPQHF.

The chain employs TRBV18 and TRBJ2-7; 7 bases are a match to TRBD1. The CDR3 loop spans 14 amino acids. Per germline, CDR1 KGHSH and CDR2 LQKENI. J lost 6 bases, V lost 5 bases, and 10 bases had no gene match. The CDR3 region is CASSDMTGSGEQYF. The CDR3 bases are TGTGCCAGCTCAGATATGACAGGGTCCGGCGAGCAGTACTTC.

In this sample, this clone turned up a few times. The chain links TRBV2 to TRBJ1-1; D is undetermined. V gave up 7 bases and J gave up 0 bases, with 12 bases separating them. In germline, CDR1 is SNHLY, CDR2 FYNNEI. The CDR3 covers 14 residues. DNA of the CDR3: TGTGCCAGCAAACAGTGGTATATGAACACTGAAGCTTTCTTT. It translates to CASKQWYMNTEAFF.

The J gene is TRBJ2-1, the V gene TRBV27, with D perhaps assigned TRBD1 or TRBD2 (5 bases each). Between the trimmed V and J ends, which lost 3 bases and 12 bases, there was a span of 12 bases. The CDR3 runs 12 residues. In germline, CDR1 is MNHEY, CDR2 SMNVEV (reference sequence). CDR3 sequence (DNA): TGTGCCAGCAGTTTGACGGGGACGAGGCAGTTCTTC. Its protein product is CASSLTGTRQFF.

The genes are TRBV10-3 and TRBJ1-4; 8 bases are shared with TRBD1. J gave up 11 bases and V 3 bases, and 8 bases lay outside the gene matches. Germline V gene lookup returns CDR1 ENHRY and CDR2 SYGVKD. The CDR3 covers 14 residues. DNA of the CDR3: TGTGCCATCAGTGACGCTCCGGGACAGGCGAAACTGTTTTTT. This sequence encodes CAISDAPGQAKLFF.

The chain has TRBV19 and TRBJ1-5, with 7 bases matching TRBD1. After removal of 3 bases from V and 7 bases from J, the junction contained 9 bases not matched to a gene. The CDR3 is 15 residues long. The germline V gene has CDR1 LNHDA and CDR2 SQIVND (reference sequence). The CDR3 coding sequence is TGTGCCAGTAGTATTCGAGGGGGCGGCGGGCAGCCCCAGCATTTT. This translates into CASSIRGGGGQPQHF.

The rearrangement joins TRBV5-1 to TRBJ2-7, with D perhaps TRBD1 (6 bases). Per the germline V gene, CDR1 is SGHRS and CDR2 is YFSETQ. The CDR3 runs 12 residues. V lost 4 bases, J lost 2 bases, and 7 bases lay in between. The CDR3 sequence: CASSQGTYEQYF. The CDR3, as DNA: TGCGCCAGCAGCCAGGGGACCTACGAGCAGTACTTC.

J is TRBJ1-5 and V is TRBV21-1; the listed D gene, TRBD1, was not tested against the DNA. TRBV21-1 is an annotated pseudogene. The CDR3 runs to 16 residues. The chain's CDR3 is CASPQIEQENDQPQHF. The CDR3 DNA follows: TGTGCCAGCCCCCAGATCGAACAGGAGAACGATCAGCCCCAGCATTTT.

V is TRBV2 and J is TRBJ1-2; the match to TRBD1 covers 7 bases. The CDR3 contains 14 residues. The V segment lost 6 bases and the J segment 4 bases; nucleotides outside the gene matches: 8. Per germline, CDR1 SNHLY and CDR2 FYNNEI. Here the CDR3 reads CASRAGRGIYGYTF. CDR3 DNA sequence: TGTGCCAGCAGGGCGGGCAGGGGGATCTATGGCTACACCTTC.

The chain is built from TRBV27 and TRBJ2-1; D might be TRBD2 (6 bases). Trimming shortened V by 5 bases and J by 3 bases, and 17 bases separated the two germline ends. Germline V gives CDR1 MNHEY, CDR2 SMNVEV (reference sequence). The CDR3 sequence is 16 residues long. The CDR3 reads CASSRRGNHVYNEQFF. CDR3 in DNA: TGTGCCAGCAGTCGTCGGGGGAACCACGTCTACAATGAGCAGTTCTTC.

V usage is TRBV6-5 and J usage is TRBJ1-2; 9 positions match TRBD1. CDR1 MNHEY and CDR2 SVGAGI come from the germline V gene. The CDR3 is 13 amino acids. V gave up 8 bases and J gave up 2 bases; unmatched junction bases: 3. The CDR3 DNA follows: TGTGCCAGCCGCGGACAGGGGAACTATGGCTACACCTTC. Its protein product is CASRGQGNYGYTF.

The V call is TRBV7-6, the J call TRBJ1-5; 7 bases fit TRBD1. The CDR3 spans 14 residues. Germline CDR1 reads SGHVS; CDR2 reads FNYEAQ. V trimming: 5 bases; J trimming: 10 bases; junction bases outside the gene matches: 11. CDR3 nucleotides: TGTGCCAGCAGCCTCGGACAGGCCGCTGTCCCCCAGCATTTT. Translating gives CASSLGQAAVPQHF. The full variable domain, in which reference TRBV7-6 and TRBJ1-5 provide the parts outside the CDR3, is GAGVSQSPRYKVTKRGQDVALRCDPISGHVSLYWYRQALGQGPEFLTYFNYEAQQDKSGLPNDRFSAERPEGSISTLTIQRTEQRDSAMYRCASSLGQAAVPQHFGDGTRLSIL.